The present TCR beta chain was sequenced within a study of blood T cell repertoires in COVID-19. Whole-study context: Samples representing acute and convalescent COVID-19 were sourced from the United States, Italy and Spain. PBMCs, B-cell-depleted T cells, or T cells were the source of the cDNA or gDNA that made up the material.

As handled by the study authors: Amplification of reference gene primers was used by the study to estimate nucleated cell counts. Only in-frame clones appear in the TCRdb table, and some are missing; sequencing was by immunoSEQ multiplex PCR. The DNA was the basis for D and trimming; V, J and clone size are from that table. The sample gives under 200,000 clones, 85% of which show up once; around 0.93% is in the top ten. Sequencing was carried out using peripheral blood. This clonotype was sampled from a man in his 60s with COVID-19, enrolled during active disease.

The CDR3 protein is CASSLLAGVSLHQETQYF. The CDR3 DNA follows: TGTGCCAGCAGCCTACTAGCGGGAGTCAGTTTGCACCAAGAGACCCAGTACTTC. The chain carries TRBV28 and TRBJ2-5; TRBD2 matches 11 bases. Germline lookup yields CDR1 MDHEN and CDR2 SYDVKM. V shed 6 bases, J shed 0 bases, and the junction held 12 bases outside the gene matches. The CDR3 covers 18 residues.